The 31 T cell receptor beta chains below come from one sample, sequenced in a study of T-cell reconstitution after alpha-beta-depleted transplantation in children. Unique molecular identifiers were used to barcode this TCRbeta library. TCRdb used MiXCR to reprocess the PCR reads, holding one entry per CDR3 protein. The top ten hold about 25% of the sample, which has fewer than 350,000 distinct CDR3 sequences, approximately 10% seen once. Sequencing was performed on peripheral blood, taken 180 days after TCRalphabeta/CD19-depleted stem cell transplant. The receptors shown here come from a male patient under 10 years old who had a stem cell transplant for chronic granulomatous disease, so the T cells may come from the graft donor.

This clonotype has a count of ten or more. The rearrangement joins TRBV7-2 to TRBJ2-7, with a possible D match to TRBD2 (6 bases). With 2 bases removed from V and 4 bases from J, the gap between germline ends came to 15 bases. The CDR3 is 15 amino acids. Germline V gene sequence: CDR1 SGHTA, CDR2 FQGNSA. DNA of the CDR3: TGTGCCAGCAGCTTATCGGAGGGGCGTTTGTACGAGCAGTACTTC. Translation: CASSLSEGRLYEQYF. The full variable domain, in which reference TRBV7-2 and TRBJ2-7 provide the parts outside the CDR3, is GAGVSQSPSNKVTEKGKDVELRCDPISGHTALYWYRQSLGQGLEFLIYFQGNSAPDKSGLPSDRFSAERTGGSVSTLTIQRTQQEDSAVYLCASSLSEGRLYEQYFGPGTRLTVT.

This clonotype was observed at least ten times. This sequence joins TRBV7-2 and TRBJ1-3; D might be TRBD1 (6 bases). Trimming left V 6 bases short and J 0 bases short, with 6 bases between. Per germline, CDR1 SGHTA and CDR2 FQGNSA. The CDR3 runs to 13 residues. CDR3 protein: CASRDSSGNTIYF. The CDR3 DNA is TGTGCCAGCAGGGACAGCTCTGGAAACACCATATATTTT. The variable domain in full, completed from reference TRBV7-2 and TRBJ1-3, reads GAGVSQSPSNKVTEKGKDVELRCDPISGHTALYWYRQSLGQGLEFLIYFQGNSAPDKSGLPSDRFSAERTGGSVSTLTIQRTQQEDSAVYLCASRDSSGNTIYFGEGSWLTVV.

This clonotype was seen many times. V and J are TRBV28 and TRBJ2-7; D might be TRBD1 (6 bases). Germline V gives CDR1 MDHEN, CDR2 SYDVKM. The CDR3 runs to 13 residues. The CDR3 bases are TGTGCCAGCATCAACCCCCCATCGGGGTTGAGGGGGGTC. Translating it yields CASINPPSGLRGV.

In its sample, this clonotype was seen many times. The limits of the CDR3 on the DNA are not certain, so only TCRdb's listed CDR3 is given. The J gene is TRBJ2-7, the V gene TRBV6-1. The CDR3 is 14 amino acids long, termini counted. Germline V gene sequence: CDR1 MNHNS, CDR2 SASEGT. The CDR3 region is CASSILDQAYEQYF.

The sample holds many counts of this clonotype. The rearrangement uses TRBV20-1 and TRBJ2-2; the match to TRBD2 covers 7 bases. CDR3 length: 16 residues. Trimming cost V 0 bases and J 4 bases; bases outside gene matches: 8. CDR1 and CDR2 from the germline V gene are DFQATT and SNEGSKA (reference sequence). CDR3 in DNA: TGCAGTGCTAGAGATGCCCAGCGGGAAATCACCGGGGAGCTGTTTTTT. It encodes CSARDAQREITGELFF.

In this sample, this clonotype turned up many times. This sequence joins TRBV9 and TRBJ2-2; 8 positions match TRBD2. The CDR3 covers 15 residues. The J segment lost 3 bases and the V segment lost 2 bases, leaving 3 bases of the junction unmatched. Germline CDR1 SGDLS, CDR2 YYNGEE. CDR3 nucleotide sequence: TGTGCCAGCAGCGTTAGCGGGACGTACACCGGGGAGCTGTTTTTT. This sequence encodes CASSVSGTYTGELFF.

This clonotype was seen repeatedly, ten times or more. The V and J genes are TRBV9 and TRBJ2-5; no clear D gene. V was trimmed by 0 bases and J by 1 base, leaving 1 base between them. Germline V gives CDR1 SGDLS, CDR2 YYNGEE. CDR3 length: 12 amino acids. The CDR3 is CASSVGQETQYF. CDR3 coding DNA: TGTGCCAGCAGCGTAGGCCAAGAGACCCAGTACTTC.

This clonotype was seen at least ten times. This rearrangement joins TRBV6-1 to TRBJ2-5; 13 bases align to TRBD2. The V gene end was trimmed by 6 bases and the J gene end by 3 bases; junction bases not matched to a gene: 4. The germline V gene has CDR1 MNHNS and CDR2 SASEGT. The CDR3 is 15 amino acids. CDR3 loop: CASRLAGGIEETQYF. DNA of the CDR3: TGTGCCAGCAGACTAGCGGGGGGGATCGAAGAGACCCAGTACTTC.

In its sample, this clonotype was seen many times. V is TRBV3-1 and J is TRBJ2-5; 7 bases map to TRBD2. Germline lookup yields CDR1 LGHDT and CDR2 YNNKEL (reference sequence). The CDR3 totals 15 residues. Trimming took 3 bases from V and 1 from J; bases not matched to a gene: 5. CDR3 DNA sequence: TGTGCCAGCAGCCACGTGGCGGGGGTCCAAGAGACCCAGTACTTC. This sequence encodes CASSHVAGVQETQYF.

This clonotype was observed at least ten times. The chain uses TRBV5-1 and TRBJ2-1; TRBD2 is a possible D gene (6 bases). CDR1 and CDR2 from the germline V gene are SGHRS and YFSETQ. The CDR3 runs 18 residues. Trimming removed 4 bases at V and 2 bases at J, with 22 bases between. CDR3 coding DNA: TGCGCCAGCAGCCGAGTCGTCGGGAATAGCGGACCCTACAATGAGCAGTTCTTC. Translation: CASSRVVGNSGPYNEQFF.

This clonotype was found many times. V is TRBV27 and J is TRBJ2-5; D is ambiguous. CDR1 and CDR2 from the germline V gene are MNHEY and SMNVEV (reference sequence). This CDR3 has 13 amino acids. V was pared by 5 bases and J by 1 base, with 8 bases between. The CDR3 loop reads CASSLRSQETQYF. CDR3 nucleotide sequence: TGTGCCAGCAGTCTCAGGAGCCAAGAGACCCAGTACTTC.

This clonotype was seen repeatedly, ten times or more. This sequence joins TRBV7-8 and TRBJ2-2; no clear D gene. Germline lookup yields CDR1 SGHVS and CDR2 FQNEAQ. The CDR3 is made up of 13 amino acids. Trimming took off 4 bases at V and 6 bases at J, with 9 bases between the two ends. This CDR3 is CASSSGISGELFF. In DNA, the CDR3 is TGTGCCAGCAGCTCAGGAATTTCCGGGGAGCTGTTTTTT. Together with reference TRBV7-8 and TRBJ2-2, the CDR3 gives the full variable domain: GAGVSQSPRYKVAKRGQDVALRCDPISGHVSLFWYQQALGQGPEFLTYFQNEAQLDKSGLPSDRFFAERPEGSVSTLKIQRTQQEDSAVYLCASSSGISGELFFGEGSRLTVL.

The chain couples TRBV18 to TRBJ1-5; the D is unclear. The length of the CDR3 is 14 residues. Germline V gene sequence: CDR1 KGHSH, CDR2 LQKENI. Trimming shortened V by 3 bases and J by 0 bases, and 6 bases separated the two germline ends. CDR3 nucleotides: TGTGCCAGCTCACCCAGCGATAGCAATCAGCCCCAGCATTTT. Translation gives CASSPSDSNQPQHF.

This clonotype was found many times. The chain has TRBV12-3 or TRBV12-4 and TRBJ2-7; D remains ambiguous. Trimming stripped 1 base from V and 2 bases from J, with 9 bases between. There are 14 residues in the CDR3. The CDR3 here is CASSLVDVTYEQYF. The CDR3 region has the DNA TGTGCCAGCAGTTTAGTAGATGTCACCTACGAGCAGTACTTC.

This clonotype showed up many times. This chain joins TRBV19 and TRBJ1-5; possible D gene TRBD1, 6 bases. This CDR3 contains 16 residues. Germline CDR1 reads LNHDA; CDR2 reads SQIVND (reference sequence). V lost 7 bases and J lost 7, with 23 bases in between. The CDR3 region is CASTPLRSTGGQPQHF. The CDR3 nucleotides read TGTGCCAGTACCCCCCTTAGGTCGACAGGAGGGCAGCCCCAGCATTTT.

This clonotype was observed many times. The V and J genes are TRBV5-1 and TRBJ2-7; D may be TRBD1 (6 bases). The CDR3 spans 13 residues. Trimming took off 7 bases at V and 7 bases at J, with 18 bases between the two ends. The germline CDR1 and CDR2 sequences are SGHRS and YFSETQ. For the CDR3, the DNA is TGCGCCAGCGGAAGGACAGCTTTGGGGGAGCAGTACTTC. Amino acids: CASGRTALGEQYF.

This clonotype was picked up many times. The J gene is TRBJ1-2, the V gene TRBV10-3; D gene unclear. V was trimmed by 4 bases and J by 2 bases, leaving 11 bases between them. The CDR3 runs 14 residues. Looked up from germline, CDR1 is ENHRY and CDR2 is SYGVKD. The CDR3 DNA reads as TGTGCCATCAGTGGAACCACAGCAAACTATGGCTACACCTTC. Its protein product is CAISGTTANYGYTF.

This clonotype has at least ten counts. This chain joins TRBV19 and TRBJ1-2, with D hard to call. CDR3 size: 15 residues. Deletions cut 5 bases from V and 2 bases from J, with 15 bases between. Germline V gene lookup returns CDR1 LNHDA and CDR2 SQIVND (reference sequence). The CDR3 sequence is CASSQQGSSNYGYTF. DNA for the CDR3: TGTGCCAGTAGTCAACAAGGCAGTTCCAACTATGGCTACACCTTC.

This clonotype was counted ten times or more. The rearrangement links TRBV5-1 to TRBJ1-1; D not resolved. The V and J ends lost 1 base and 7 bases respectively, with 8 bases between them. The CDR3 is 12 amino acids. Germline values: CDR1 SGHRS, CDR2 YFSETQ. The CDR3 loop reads CASSLNSNEAFF. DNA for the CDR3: TGCGCCAGCAGCTTGAACAGCAATGAAGCTTTCTTT.

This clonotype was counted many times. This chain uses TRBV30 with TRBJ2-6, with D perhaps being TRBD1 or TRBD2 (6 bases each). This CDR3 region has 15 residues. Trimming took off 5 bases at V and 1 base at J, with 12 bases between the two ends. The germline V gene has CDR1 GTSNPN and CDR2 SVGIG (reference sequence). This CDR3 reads CAWGQGGSGANVLTF. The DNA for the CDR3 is TGTGCCTGGGGTCAAGGGGGGTCTGGGGCCAACGTCCTGACTTTC.

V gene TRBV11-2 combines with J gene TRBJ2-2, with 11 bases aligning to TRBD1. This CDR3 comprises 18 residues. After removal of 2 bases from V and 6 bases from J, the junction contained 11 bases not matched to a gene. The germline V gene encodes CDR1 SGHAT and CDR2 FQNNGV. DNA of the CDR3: TGTGCCAGCAGCTTACGGGGGGTGGACAGGGGGCGCGCCGGGGAGCTGTTTTTT. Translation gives CASSLRGVDRGRAGELFF.

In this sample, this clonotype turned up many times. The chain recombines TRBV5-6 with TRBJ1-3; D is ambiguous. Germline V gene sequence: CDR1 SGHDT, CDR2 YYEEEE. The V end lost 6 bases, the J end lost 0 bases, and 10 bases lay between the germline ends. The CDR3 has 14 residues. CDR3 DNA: TGTGCCAGCAAAGCGTCGAGCTCTGGAAACACCATATATTTT. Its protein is CASKASSSGNTIYF.

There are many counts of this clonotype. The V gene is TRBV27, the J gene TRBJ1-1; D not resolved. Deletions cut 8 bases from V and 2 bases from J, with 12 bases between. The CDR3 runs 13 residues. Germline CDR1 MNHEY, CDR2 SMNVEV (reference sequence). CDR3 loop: CASRYTYNTEAFF. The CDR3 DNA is TGTGCCAGCCGATATACCTATAACACTGAAGCTTTCTTT.

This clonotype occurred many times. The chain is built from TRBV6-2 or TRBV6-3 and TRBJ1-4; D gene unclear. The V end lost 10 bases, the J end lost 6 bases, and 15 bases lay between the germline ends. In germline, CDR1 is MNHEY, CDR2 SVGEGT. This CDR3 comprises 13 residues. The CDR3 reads CAIRGREDEKLFF. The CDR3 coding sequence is TGTGCCATCCGAGGAAGGGAGGATGAAAAACTGTTTTTT.

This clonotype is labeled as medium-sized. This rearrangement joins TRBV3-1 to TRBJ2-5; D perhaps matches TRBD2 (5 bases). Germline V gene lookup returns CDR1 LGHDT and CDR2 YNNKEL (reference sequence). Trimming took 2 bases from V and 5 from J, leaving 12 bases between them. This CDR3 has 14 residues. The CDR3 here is CASSQFSSHETQYF. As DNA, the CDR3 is TGTGCCAGCAGCCAATTTTCTAGCCACGAGACCCAGTACTTC.

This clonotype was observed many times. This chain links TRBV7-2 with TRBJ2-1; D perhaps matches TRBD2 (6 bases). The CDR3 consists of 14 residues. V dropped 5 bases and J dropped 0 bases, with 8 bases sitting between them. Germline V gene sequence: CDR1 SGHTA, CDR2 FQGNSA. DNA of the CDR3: TGTGCCAGCAGCACCGGGGGCTCCTACAATGAGCAGTTCTTC. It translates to CASSTGGSYNEQFF.

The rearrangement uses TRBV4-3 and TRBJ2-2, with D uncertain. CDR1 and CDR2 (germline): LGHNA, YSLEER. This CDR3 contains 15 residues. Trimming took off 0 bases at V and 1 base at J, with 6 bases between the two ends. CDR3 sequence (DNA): TGCGCCAGCAGCCAAGAGTCCGTGAACACCGGGGAGCTGTTTTTT. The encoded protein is CASSQESVNTGELFF.

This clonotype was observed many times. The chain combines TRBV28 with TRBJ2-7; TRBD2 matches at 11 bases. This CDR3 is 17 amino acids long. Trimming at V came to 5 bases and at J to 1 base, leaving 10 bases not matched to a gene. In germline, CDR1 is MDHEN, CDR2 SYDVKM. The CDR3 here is CASSPTWLAGGSYEQYF. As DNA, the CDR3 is TGTGCCAGCAGTCCCACCTGGCTAGCGGGAGGATCCTACGAGCAGTACTTC.

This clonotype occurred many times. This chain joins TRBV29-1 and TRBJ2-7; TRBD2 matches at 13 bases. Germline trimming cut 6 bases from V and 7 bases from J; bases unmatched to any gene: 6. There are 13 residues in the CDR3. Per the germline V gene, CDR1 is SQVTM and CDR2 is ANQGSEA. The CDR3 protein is CSVTSGGAGEQYF. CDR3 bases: TGCAGCGTAACTAGCGGGGGGGCCGGGGAGCAGTACTTC.

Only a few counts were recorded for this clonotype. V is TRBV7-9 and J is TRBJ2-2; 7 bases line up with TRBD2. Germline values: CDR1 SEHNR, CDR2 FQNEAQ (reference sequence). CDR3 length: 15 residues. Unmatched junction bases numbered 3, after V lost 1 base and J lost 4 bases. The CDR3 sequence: CASSLVPGGTGELFF. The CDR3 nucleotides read TGTGCCAGCAGCTTAGTGCCGGGGGGCACCGGGGAGCTGTTTTTT.

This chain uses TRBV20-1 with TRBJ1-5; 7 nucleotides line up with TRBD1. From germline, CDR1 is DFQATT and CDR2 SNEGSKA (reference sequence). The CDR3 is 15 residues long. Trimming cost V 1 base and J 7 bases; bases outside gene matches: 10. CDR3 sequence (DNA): TGCAGTGCTAGAGTGGCCAGGGGGGGAGGACAGCCCCAGCATTTT. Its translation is CSARVARGGGQPQHF.